The T cell receptor (beta chain) under discussion was sequenced for a study of identical twins listed by TCRdb under 2016. Describing the broader study: The study deep-sequenced TCR alpha and beta repertoires from monozygotic twins, unrelated adults of various ages and cord blood to test whether fetal clonotypes persist. Replicate twin experiments were performed at different times using different library preparation protocols to rule out contamination. The full study reports these points: Compared with coincidental sharing between unrelated individuals, out-of-frame TCR alpha sequences shared between twins showed an excess of sequences with low generation probability. In monozygotic twins, recombination models systematically underestimated out-of-frame TCR alpha sharing, but the models matched the sharing seen between unrelated individuals. Abundant cord blood beta clonotypes carried fewer insertions; young adult naive repertoires showed a weaker similar trend, while memory repertoires showed none. Zero-insertion analyses could be partly confounded by invariant T cells such as MAIT and iNKT, though diverse VJ usage argued against such confounding for most clonotypes. Excess twin sharing in beta out-of-frame sequences was weaker because fewer shared sequences lowered the signal-to-noise ratio. Because the same donors could not be followed over many years, the conclusions relied on cross-sectional statistical analysis.

The protocol used for the library was 5' RACE. TCRdb names Illumina HiSeq 2000 as the instrument used. A universal primer binding site was introduced by template switching, and a unique molecular identifier was present in the final cDNA, enabling accurate counting of TCR cDNA molecules. Specific primers in the conserved constant-segment region were used to synthesize first-strand cDNA for TCR alpha and beta chains. To control for contamination, every cDNA library carried two barcodes: a SMART-Mk sample barcode plus Illumina barcodes. TruSeq adapter sequences, together with Illumina sample barcodes, were added in two successive PCR steps. The Illumina HiSeq platform was used with custom primers to sequence TCR alpha and beta cDNA libraries. The authors' analysis ran thus. Unique molecular identifiers were extracted from raw reads with MiGEC, and CDR3 positions were determined with MiXCR. Recombination models were inferred per individual with the repgenHMM and IGoR tools using an EM algorithm. The analysis of shared clonotypes was done with the tcR package in R, with sharing normalized by the product of cloneset sizes. To study raw recombination without the effects of thymic and clonal selection, out-of-frame nonproductive sequences were analyzed. TCRdb cleaned the public reads at Q25 with fastp, built clones with MiXCR and kept in-frame beta chains. Every CDR3 protein is listed once, alongside the most common genes and DNA of its rows. The V and J calls and clone size are TCRdb's, not the authors'. This sample has a few hundred thousand distinct CDR3 sequences in its table, and about 8.3% of those were observed once. Clones ranked in the top ten supply 3% to 3.5% of the sample.

Every donor was a healthy Caucasian. The twin cohort consisted of three pairs of female monozygotic twins, all aged about 18 to 29 years. Positive isolation kits from Invitrogen were used to isolate the CD4+ and CD8+ T cell populations. The CDR3 sequence holds 15 residues, the cysteine and phenylalanine included. CDR3 DNA only is kept here, 45 bases in frame from base 1. The germline V gene gives CDR1 as MGHRA and CDR2 as YSYEKL. Trimming costs V 1 base and J 2 bases, and their ends lie 9 bases apart. In its sample, this clonotype was seen many times. This clone's antigen is unknown. Base qualities are not recorded, but no much larger clone differs from it by a single base. These data were likewise used in another study, on yellow fever vaccine responses in identical twins. As that second study puts it: According to the authors, in identical twins the way T cells responded to vaccination appeared partly convergent and partly personalized. In the study, vaccine-responding T cell clones were precisely tracked in identical twins.

This TCR derives from a woman between 18 and 29 years old in good health. Sequenced input: CD8+ T cells sorted from blood. Here the chain combines TRBV4-1 and TRBJ2-1; no D gene is confidently identified. The CDR3 reads as follows: CASSQGTYAYNEQFF. The sequenced DNA: TGCGCCAGCAGCCAAGGGACGTACGCCTACAATGAGCAGTTCTTC.